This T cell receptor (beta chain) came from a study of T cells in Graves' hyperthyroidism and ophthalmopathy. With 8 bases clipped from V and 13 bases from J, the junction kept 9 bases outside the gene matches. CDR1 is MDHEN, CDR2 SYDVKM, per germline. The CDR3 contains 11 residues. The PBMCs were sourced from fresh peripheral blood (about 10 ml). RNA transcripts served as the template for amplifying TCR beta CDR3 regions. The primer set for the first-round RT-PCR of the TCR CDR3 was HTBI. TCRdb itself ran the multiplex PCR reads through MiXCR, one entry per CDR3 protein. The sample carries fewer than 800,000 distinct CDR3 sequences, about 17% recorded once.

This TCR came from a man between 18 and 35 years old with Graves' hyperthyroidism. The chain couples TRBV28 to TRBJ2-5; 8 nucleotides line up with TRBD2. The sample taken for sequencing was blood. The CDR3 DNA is TGTGCCAGCCGCGGGGGGCCGGGATGGTACTTC. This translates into CASRGGPGWYF.